Following are 7 T cell receptor beta chains from one sample sequenced in a study of blood T cell repertoires in COVID-19. TCRdb's table, derived via immunoSEQ multiplex PCR, lists solely in-frame clones and lacks some. The table shows about 180,000 clones, with about 86% occurring only once. The sample comprised peripheral blood. The receptors shown here come from a man aged 45-65 years with active or convalescent COVID-19.

The rearrangement joins TRBV5-5 to TRBJ1-2; D gene unclear. V was cut by 3 bases and J by 4 bases, with 10 bases left in between. Germline V lookup: CDR1 SGHKS, CDR2 YYEKEE (reference sequence). The CDR3 covers 13 residues. The CDR3 protein is CASSSEVRYGYTF. The CDR3 nucleotides read TGTGCCAGCAGCTCGGAGGTCCGCTATGGCTACACCTTC.

J is TRBJ1-2 and V is TRBV19, with no clear D. This CDR3 is 14 amino acids long. Looked up from germline, CDR1 is LNHDA and CDR2 is SQIVND (reference sequence). The CDR3 reads CASSAAVTNYGYTF. The CDR3 region has the DNA TGTGCATCTAGCGCGGCAGTAACTAACTATGGCTACACCTTC.

V is TRBV7-2 and J is TRBJ1-2, with 9 bases identical to TRBD1. This CDR3 has 13 residues. Trimming took 3 bases from V and 6 from J; bases not matched to a gene: 2. In germline, CDR1 is SGHTA, CDR2 FQGNSA. The CDR3 reads CASSFRDRDGYTF. DNA of the CDR3: TGTGCCAGCAGCTTCCGGGACAGGGATGGCTACACCTTC.

CDR3: CASTRDRDTEAFF. CDR3 coding DNA: TGTGCCAGCACCCGGGACAGGGACACTGAAGCTTTCTTT. V gene TRBV25-1 combines with J gene TRBJ1-1; TRBD1 matches at 9 bases. In germline, CDR1 is MGHDK, CDR2 SYGVNS. This CDR3 comprises 13 residues. Trimming cost V 7 bases and J 3 bases; bases outside gene matches: 3.

The chain joins TRBV6-6 to TRBJ1-2; 10 bases map to TRBD1. V gave up 6 bases and J gave up 11 bases; unmatched junction bases: 6. From germline, CDR1 is MNHNY and CDR2 SVGAGI (reference sequence). This CDR3 spans 12 amino acids. CDR3: CASRETGGSYTF. CDR3 nucleotides: TGTGCCAGCAGAGAGACAGGGGGCAGTTACACCTTC.

This chain links TRBV6-5 with TRBJ1-1; TRBD1 is a possible D gene (5 bases). This CDR3 contains 15 residues. Per the germline V gene, CDR1 is MNHEY and CDR2 is SVGAGI. V was shortened by 0 bases and J by 4 bases, with 12 bases between the two germline ends. DNA of the CDR3: TGTGCCAGCAGTTACTCGCTAGGGGTGGCCACTGAAGCTTTCTTT. This codes for CASSYSLGVATEAFF.

The chain combines TRBV12-3 or TRBV12-4 with TRBJ2-1; no reliable D call. Trimming left V 6 bases short and J 7 bases short, with 10 bases between. The CDR3 has 12 amino acids. CDR3 residues: CASSLPQNEQFF. CDR3 nucleotide sequence: TGTGCCAGCAGCCTCCCCCAGAATGAGCAGTTCTTC.